This TCR beta chain was sequenced in a study of blood T cell repertoires in COVID-19 (dated by TCRdb to the early 2020s). As for the study more broadly: Samples from collaborators originated in the United States, Italy and Spain and spanned both the acute and convalescent phases of COVID-19. The material from the prospective study consisted of cDNA or gDNA derived from T cells, B-cell-depleted T cells, or PBMCs. Subjects who had been exposed to COVID-19, were actively infected with it, or had recovered from it provided the deeply sampled blood TCRbeta repertoires that made up the dataset. The repertoires were released in a freely available public database meant as a resource for research on the immune response to SARS-CoV-2. Samples came from the ongoing ImmuneRACE study (first 160 participants) plus 1,254 subjects from 6 global collaborators. Sample metadata almost always included a de-identified subject ID, COVID-19 status, age in years and sex. Where available, HLA class I and class II types were taken from metadata supplied by the sample provider and were not determined by assay-based typing.

TCRbeta CDR3 regions were amplified from genomic DNA by means of the immunoSEQ Assay, a bias-controlled multiplex PCR. Regarding the original processing steps: Within the assay, amplification of reference gene primers was used to estimate how many nucleated cells each sample contained. To quantify the absolute abundance of each unique TCRbeta CDR3 rearrangement, sequence reads were collapsed and filtered. For each sample, productive Simpson clonality was calculated by taking the square root of Simpson's diversity index across productive rearrangements. TCRdb mirrors the immuneACCESS table, restricted to in-frame sequences. Some clones are absent from its copies; in checked studies, under half trace to an unresolved V gene, and the reason for the others is unknown. From that table come the V and J calls and clone size; the DNA was used to work out D and trimming. A total of about 220,000 clones appear in this sample, 84% of them only once. Jointly, the top ten make up approximately 7.3% of the sample.

Regarding this clone: Its antigen specificity is not known. The sample holds no much larger clone one base away, and base qualities are not on file.

Compared with germline, V lacks 7 bases and J lacks 4 bases; bases without a gene match: 7. CDR1 and CDR2, looked up from the germline V gene, are SNHLY and FYNNEI. The cysteine opens and the phenylalanine closes a CDR3 of 14 amino acids. Of the read, only the CDR3 DNA is kept; its 42 bases are in frame from base 1. What the research found in general, with its limitations: How much clinical and demographic metadata was included differed by source and by participant, and the metadata was provided uncurated.

In the prospective study, participants were roughly 18 to 90 years old, resided in approximately 25 geographic areas of the United States, and were enrolled through a virtual design. To assign participants to cohorts, the prospective study relied on clinical history that participants themselves reported in a screening survey and a study questionnaire. ImmuneRACE Cohort 3 recovered participants were defined by two consecutive negative NP/OP PCR tests, healthcare professional clearance, or symptom resolution. Each participant in the prospective study had whole blood, serum and a nasopharyngeal or oropharyngeal swab collected by mobile phlebotomists. Participants in the prospective study had the option to provide additional blood draws and questionnaires over a roughly two-month period. Blood samples from the prospective study were shipped frozen or at room temperature prior to DNA extraction.

Sequencing was done on a sample of PBMCs or T cells enriched from blood (not recorded which). This receptor was identified in a woman between 40 and 50 years old who had recovered from COVID-19. The chain links TRBV2 with TRBJ1-5; TRBD1 fits 7 bases in the junction. The nucleotides read TGTGCCAGCACCCCCCAGGGGGTGAATCAGCCCCAGCATTTT. Translated, it gives CASTPQGVNQPQHF.